This T cell receptor beta chain was retrieved from a study of blood T cell repertoires in COVID-19 (dated by TCRdb to the early 2020s). For the wider study: Samples covering the acute and convalescent phases of COVID-19 were provided by collaborators in the United States, Italy and Spain. The material from the prospective study consisted of cDNA or gDNA derived from T cells, B-cell-depleted T cells, or PBMCs. The dataset comprised deeply sampled blood TCRbeta repertoires from subjects exposed to, actively infected with, or recovered from COVID-19. A freely available public database, intended as a resource for researchers studying the immune response to SARS-CoV-2, is where the repertoires were released. Samples were obtained from the ongoing ImmuneRACE study (first 160 participants) and from over a thousand subjects provided by 6 global collaborators. Sample metadata almost always included a de-identified subject ID, COVID-19 status, age in years and sex. Where HLA class I and class II types were available, the types were taken from metadata supplied by the sample provider, not from assay-based typing.

Worth noting for this clone: The target of this receptor is not known. No qualities accompany the bases; no much larger clone lies one base away.

The immunoSEQ Assay, a bias-controlled multiplex PCR, was used to amplify TCRbeta CDR3 regions from genomic DNA. Under the source paper's analysis protocol: The number of nucleated cells in each sample was estimated by amplification of reference gene primers within the assay. To quantify the absolute abundance of each unique TCRbeta CDR3 rearrangement, sequence reads were collapsed and filtered. For each sample, productive Simpson clonality was calculated as the square root of Simpson's diversity index across productive rearrangements. Here the immuneACCESS table is served through TCRdb, limited to in-frame sequences with V and J called. Missing clones are a known gap in these copies; in checked studies unresolved V genes cover under half, and the rest lacks a known reason. That table furnishes V, J and clone size, whereas the DNA furnished D and trimming. The sample records about 210,000 clones, under 95% of which are singletons. The top ten constitute more than 0.95% of the sample.

Whole blood was collected in K2EDTA tubes by collaborating institutions according to the institutions' own protocols. For TCRbeta analysis, collaborator samples were shipped as frozen whole blood, as isolated PBMCs, or as DNA extracted from either sample type. As encoded in the germline V gene, CDR1 is SGHTS while CDR2 is YDEGEE. Counted from cysteine to phenylalanine, this CDR3 has 16 amino acids. Here the CDR3 DNA is all that survives: 48 bases in frame from base 1. Between the V and J ends, shortened by 5 bases and 3 bases respectively, the junction contains 18 bases. Results and caveats for the whole study, not just this receptor: How much clinical and demographic metadata was included differed by source and by participant, and the metadata was provided uncurated.

Sequences were obtained from peripheral blood. Recombination linked TRBV5-8 to TRBJ1-3, with no D gene named confidently. The receptor's source is a man under 40 with acute or convalescent COVID-19. The sequenced DNA: TGTGCCAGCAGACCCCTACCAGGTGGGCTTGGAAACACCATATATTTT. Protein translation: CASRPLPGGLGNTIYF.